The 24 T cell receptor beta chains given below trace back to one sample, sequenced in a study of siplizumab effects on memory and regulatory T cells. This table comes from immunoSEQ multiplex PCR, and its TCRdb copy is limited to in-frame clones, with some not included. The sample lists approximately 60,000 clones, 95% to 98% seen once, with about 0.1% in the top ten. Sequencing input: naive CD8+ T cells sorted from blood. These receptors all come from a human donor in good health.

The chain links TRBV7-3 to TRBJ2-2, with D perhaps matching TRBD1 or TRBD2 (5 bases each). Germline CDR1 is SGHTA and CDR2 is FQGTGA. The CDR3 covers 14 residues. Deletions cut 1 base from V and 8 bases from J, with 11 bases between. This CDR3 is CASSLSGTSGELFF. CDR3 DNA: TGTGCCAGCAGCTTAAGTGGGACCTCAGGGGAGCTGTTTTTT.

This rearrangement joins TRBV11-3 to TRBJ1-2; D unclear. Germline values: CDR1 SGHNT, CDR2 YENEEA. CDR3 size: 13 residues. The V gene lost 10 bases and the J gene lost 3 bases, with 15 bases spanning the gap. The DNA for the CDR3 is TGTGCCAAAATTCTGACACCTTACTATGGCTACACCTTC. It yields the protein CAKILTPYYGYTF.

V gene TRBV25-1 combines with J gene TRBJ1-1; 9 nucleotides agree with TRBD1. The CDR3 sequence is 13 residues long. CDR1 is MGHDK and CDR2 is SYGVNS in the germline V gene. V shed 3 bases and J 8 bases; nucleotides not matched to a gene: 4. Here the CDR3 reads CASSDMGQGEAFF. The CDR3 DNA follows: TGTGCCAGCAGTGATATGGGACAGGGCGAAGCTTTCTTT.

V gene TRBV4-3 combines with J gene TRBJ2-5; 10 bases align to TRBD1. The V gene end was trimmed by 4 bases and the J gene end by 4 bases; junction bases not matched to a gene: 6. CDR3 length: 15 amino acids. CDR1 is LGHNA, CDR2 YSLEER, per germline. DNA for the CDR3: TGCGCCAGCAGCCGAGGGACAGGGGTCGGAGAGACCCAGTACTTC. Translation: CASSRGTGVGETQYF.

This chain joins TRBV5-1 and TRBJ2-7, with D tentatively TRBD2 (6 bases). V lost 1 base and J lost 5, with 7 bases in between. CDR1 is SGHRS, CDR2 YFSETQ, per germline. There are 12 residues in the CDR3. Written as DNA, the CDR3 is TGCGCCAGCAGCTTGTGGGGGGACGAGCAGTACTTC. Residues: CASSLWGDEQYF.

The CDR3 reads CASSAETSGETQYF. As DNA, the CDR3 is TGTGCCAGCAGCGCCGAGACTAGCGGGGAGACCCAGTACTTC. The rearrangement uses TRBV9 and TRBJ2-5; 10 bases map to TRBD2. V was clipped by 3 bases and J by 5 bases; unmatched bases: 4. The CDR3 is made up of 14 amino acids. The V gene's germline CDR1 is SGDLS and CDR2 YYNGEE.

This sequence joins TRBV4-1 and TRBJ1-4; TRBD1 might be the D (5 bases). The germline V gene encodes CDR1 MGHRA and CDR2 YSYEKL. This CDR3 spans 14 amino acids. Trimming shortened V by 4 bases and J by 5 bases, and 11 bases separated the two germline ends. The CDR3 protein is CASSLGTGNEKLFF. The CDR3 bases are TGCGCCAGCAGCCTAGGGACGGGAAATGAAAAACTGTTTTTT.

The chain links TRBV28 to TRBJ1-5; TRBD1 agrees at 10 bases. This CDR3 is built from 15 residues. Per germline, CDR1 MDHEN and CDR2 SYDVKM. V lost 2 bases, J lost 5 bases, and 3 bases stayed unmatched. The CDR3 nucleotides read TGTGCCAGCAGTTTAGGGGGACAGGGGTATCAGCCCCAGCATTTT. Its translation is CASSLGGQGYQPQHF.

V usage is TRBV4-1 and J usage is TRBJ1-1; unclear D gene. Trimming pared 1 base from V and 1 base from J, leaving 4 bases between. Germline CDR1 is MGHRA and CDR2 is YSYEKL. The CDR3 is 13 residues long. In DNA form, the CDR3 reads TGCGCCAGCAGCCAAGGGAGGAACACTGAAGCTTTCTTT. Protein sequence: CASSQGRNTEAFF.

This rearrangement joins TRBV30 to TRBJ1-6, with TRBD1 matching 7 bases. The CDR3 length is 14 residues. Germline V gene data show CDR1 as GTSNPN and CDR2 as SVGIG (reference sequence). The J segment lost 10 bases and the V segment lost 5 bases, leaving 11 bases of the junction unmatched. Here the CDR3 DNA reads TGTGCCTGGGATCAGGACAGGTCGAAGTCACCCCTCCACTTT. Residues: CAWDQDRSKSPLHF.

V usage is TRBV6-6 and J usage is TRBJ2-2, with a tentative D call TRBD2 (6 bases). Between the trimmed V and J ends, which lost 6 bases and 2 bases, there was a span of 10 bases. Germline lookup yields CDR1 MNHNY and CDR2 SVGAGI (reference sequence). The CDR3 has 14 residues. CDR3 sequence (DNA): TGTGCCAGCAGCGACGGACTAAACACCGGGGAGCTGTTTTTT. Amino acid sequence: CASSDGLNTGELFF.

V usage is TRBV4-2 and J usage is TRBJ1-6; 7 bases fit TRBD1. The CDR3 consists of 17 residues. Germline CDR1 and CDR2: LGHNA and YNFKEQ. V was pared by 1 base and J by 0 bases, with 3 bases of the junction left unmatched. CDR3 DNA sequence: TGTGCCAGCAGCCAAGCGACAGGGTCCTCCTATAATTCACCCCTCCACTTT. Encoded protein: CASSQATGSSYNSPLHF.

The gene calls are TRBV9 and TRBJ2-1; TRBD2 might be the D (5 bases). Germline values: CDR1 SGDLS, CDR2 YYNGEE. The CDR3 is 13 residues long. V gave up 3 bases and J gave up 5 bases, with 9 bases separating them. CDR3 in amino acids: CASSAGRDNEQFF. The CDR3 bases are TGTGCCAGCAGCGCGGGGAGAGACAATGAGCAGTTCTTC.

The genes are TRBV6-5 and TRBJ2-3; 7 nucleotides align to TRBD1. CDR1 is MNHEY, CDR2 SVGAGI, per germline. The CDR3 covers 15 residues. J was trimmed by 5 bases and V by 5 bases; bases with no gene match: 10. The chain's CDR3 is CASSITTGLVDTQYF. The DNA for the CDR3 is TGTGCCAGCAGTATAACGACAGGGCTTGTAGATACGCAGTATTTT.

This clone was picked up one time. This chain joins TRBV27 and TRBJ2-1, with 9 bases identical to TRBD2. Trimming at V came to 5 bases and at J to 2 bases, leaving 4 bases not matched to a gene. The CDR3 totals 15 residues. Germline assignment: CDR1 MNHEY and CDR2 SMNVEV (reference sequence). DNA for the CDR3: TGTGCCAGCAGTGTTAGCGGGGGTCCCTACAATGAGCAGTTCTTC. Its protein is CASSVSGGPYNEQFF.

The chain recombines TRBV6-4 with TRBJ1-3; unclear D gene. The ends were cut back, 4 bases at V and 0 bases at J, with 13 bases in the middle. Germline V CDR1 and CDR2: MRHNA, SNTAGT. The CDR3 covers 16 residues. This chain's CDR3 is CASSVPRLFSGNTIYF. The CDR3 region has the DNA TGTGCCAGCAGTGTCCCCCGACTGTTCTCTGGAAACACCATATATTTT.

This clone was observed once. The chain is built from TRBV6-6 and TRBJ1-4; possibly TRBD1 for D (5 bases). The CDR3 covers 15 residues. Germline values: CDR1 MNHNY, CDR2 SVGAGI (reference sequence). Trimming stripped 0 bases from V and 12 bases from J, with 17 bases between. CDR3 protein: CASSYSNRRGFELFF. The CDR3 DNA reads TGTGCCAGCAGTTACTCAAATCGGAGGGGTTTCGAACTGTTTTTT.

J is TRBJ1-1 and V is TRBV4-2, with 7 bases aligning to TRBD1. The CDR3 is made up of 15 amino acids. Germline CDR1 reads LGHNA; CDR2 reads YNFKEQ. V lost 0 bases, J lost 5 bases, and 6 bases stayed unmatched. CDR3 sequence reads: CASSQETGSGTEAFF. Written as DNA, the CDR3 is TGTGCCAGCAGCCAAGAGACAGGGAGCGGAACTGAAGCTTTCTTT.

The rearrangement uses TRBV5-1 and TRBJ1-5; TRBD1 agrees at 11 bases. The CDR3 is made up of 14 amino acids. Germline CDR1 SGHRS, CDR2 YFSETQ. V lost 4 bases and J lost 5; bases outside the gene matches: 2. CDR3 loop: CASSPGQGDQPQHF. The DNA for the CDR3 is TGCGCCAGCAGCCCGGGACAGGGGGATCAGCCCCAGCATTTT.

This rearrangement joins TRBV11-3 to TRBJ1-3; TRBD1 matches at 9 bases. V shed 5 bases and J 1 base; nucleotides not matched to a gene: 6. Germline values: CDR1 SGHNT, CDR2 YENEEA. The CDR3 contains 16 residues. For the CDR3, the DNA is TGTGCCAGCAGCGCTGGACAGGGGTTATCTGGAAACACCATATATTTT. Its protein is CASSAGQGLSGNTIYF.

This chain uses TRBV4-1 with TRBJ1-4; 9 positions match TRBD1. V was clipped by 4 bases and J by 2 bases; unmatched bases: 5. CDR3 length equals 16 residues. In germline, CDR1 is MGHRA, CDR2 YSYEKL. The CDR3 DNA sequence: TGCGCCAGCAGCCGGACAGGGGAAGGGACTAATGAAAAACTGTTTTTT. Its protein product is CASSRTGEGTNEKLFF.

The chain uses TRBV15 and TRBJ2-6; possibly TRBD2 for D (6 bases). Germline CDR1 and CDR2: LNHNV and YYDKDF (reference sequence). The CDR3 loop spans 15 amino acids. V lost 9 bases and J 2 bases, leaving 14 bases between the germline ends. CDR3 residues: CATEGGPPGANVLTF. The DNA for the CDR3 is TGTGCCACTGAGGGAGGACCGCCTGGGGCCAACGTCCTGACTTTC.

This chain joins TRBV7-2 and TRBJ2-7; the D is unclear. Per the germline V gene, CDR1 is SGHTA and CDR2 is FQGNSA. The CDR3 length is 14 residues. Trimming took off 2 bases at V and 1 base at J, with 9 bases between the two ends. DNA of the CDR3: TGTGCCAGCAGCTTACTAGGTAGTTCCTACGAGCAGTACTTC. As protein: CASSLLGSSYEQYF. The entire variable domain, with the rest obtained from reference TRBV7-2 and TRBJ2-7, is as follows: GAGVSQSPSNKVTEKGKDVELRCDPISGHTALYWYRQSLGQGLEFLIYFQGNSAPDKSGLPSDRFSAERTGGSVSTLTIQRTQQEDSAVYLCASSLLGSSYEQYFGPGTRLTVT.

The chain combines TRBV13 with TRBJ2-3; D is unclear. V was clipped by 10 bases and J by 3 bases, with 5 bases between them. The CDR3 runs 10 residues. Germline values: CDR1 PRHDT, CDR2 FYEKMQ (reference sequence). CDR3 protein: CATWTDTQYF. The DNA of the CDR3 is TGTGCCACATGGACAGATACGCAGTATTTT.